Sequencing of this T cell receptor (beta chain) was carried out in a study of CD8 T cells in ankylosing spondylitis. Quantitative 5'-RACE with molecular barcodes was used to make the TCR beta libraries. TCRdb recomputed calls from the 5' RACE reads with MiXCR, one row per CDR3 protein. The sample lists 290,000 or so distinct CDR3 sequences, around 21% seen once, with roughly 3.6% in the top ten. This CDR3 has 13 amino acids. Germline V lookup: CDR1 ENHRY, CDR2 SYGVKD. Between the trimmed V and J ends, which lost 7 bases and 2 bases, there was a span of 12 bases. Remarks on this clonotype: The target antigen is unknown.

Whole-study findings and limits: For ankylosing spondylitis blood, a TCR beta motif of 8 or 9 highly homologous variants appeared characteristic. Existing reports had already noted some motif variants in reactive arthritis synovial fluid and blood. Disease-linked clones bore a CD8+ phenotype and were relatively rare in peripheral blood.

Sequenced input: blood, either unsorted or a sorted T cell fraction (not recorded which). The rearrangement uses TRBV10-3 and TRBJ2-7, with D perhaps matching TRBD1 (5 bases). This sequence originates from a female donor with ankylosing spondylitis or in good health (not recorded which). In DNA, the CDR3 is TGTGCCATCACAACAGGCCCTGCCTACGAGCAGTACTTC. This gives the protein CAITTGPAYEQYF.